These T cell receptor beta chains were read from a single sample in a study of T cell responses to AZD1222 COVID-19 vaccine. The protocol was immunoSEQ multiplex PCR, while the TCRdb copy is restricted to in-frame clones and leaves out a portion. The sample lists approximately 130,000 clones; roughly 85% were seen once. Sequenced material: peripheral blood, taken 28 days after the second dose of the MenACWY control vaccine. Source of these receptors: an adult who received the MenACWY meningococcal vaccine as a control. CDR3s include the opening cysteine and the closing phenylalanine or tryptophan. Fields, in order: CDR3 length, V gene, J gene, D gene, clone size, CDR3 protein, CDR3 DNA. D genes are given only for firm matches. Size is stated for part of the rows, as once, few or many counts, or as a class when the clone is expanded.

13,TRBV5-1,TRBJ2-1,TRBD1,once,CASSLDGTGGQFF,TGCGCCAGCAGCTTGGATGGGACAGGGGGTCAGTTCTTC
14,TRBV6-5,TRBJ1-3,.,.,CASSLSSSGNTIYF,TGTGCCAGCAGCCTCAGCAGCTCTGGAAACACCATATATTTT
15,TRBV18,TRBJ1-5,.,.,CASSPSGSPNQPQHF,TGTGCCAGCTCACCGTCAGGGTCCCCCAATCAGCCCCAGCATTTT
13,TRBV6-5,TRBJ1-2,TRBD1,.,CASSRTGAYGYTF,TGTGCCAGCAGCCGAACAGGGGCCTATGGCTACACCTTC
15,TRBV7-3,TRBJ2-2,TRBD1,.,CASSGQGAGTGELFF,TGTGCCAGCAGCGGACAGGGGGCGGGGACCGGGGAGCTGTTTTTT
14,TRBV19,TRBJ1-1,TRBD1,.,CASSSGQWNTEAFF,TGTGCCAGTAGCTCGGGACAGTGGAACACTGAAGCTTTCTTT
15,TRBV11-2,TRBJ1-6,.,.,CASSSAGLFNSPLHF,TGTGCCAGCAGCTCCGCGGGACTCTTCAATTCACCCCTCCACTTT
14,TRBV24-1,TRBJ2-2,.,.,CATSDLAGTGELFF,TGTGCCACCAGTGATTTGGCGGGAACCGGGGAGCTGTTTTTT
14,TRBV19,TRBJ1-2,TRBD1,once,CASSIVGQGRGYTF,TGTGCCAGTAGTATAGTTGGACAGGGGCGAGGCTACACCTTC
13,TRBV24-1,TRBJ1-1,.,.,CATSDPPSGEAFF,TGTGCCACCAGTGACCCCCCGTCAGGAGAAGCTTTCTTT
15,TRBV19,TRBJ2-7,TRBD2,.,CASSFGLAHREEQYF,TGTGCCAGTAGTTTCGGACTAGCTCACCGGGAGGAGCAGTACTTC
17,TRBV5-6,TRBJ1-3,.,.,CASSYTERGMSGNTIYF,TGTGCCAGCAGTTATACTGAACGGGGGATGAGTGGAAACACCATATATTTT
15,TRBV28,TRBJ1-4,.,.,CASSPAPATNEKLFF,TGTGCCAGCAGTCCCGCACCGGCAACTAATGAAAAACTGTTTTTT
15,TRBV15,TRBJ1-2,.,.,CATSGVPKGTYGYTF,TGTGCCACCAGCGGCGTCCCGAAGGGGACCTATGGCTACACCTTC
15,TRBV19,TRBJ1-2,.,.,CASSISHLGGSGYTF,TGTGCCAGTAGTATATCCCATCTTGGAGGTAGTGGCTACACCTTC
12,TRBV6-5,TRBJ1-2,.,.,CASSSAGTGYTF,TGTGCCAGCAGTTCTGCGGGGACTGGCTACACCTTC
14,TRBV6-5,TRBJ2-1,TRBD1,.,CASGETGRYNEQFF,TGTGCCAGCGGAGAGACAGGGCGGTACAATGAGCAGTTCTTC
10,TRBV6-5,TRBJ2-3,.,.,CASRPDTQYF,TGTGCCAGCCGCCCAGATACGCAGTATTTT
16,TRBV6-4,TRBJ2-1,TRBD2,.,CASSDSRTSGRGEQFF,TGTGCCAGCAGTGACTCAAGGACTAGCGGGAGAGGTGAGCAGTTCTTC
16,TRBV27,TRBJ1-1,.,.,CASSLSRLPGNTEAFF,TGTGCCAGCAGTTTATCTCGGCTCCCTGGAAACACTGAAGCTTTCTTT
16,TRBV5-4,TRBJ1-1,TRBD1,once,CASSSPGTGWNTEAFF,TGTGCCAGCAGTTCTCCCGGGACAGGGTGGAACACTGAAGCTTTCTTT
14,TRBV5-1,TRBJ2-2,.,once,CASSLLEFTGELFF,TGCGCCAGCAGCTTGTTGGAGTTCACCGGGGAGCTGTTTTTT
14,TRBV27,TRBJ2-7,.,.,CASSFPMISYEQYF,TGTGCCAGCAGTTTCCCTATGATCTCCTACGAGCAGTACTTC
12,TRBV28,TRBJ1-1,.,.,CASSLQFTEAFF,TGTGCCAGCAGTCTCCAGTTCACTGAAGCTTTCTTT
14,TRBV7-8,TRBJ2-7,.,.,CASSLETLGQPQYF,TGTGCCAGCAGCCTAGAAACCCTTGGACAGCCGCAGTACTTC
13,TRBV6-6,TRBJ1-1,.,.,CASGGGVNTEAFF,TGTGCCAGCGGGGGAGGGGTGAACACTGAAGCTTTCTTT
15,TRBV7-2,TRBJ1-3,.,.,CASSLDMGTGNTIYF,TGTGCCAGCAGCTTGGACATGGGTACTGGAAACACCATATATTTT
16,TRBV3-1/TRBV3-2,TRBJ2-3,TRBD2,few,CASKGPGLAKRDTQYF,TGTGCCAGCAAAGGACCCGGACTAGCGAAGAGGGATACGCAGTATTTT
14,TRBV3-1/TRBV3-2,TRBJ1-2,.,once,CASSQDYGTYGYTF,TGTGCCAGCAGCCAAGATTACGGGACCTATGGCTACACCTTC
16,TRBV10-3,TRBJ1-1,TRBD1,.,CAISESLQGASTEAFF,TGTGCCATCAGTGAGTCACTACAGGGGGCGTCCACTGAAGCTTTCTTT